A single sample is the source of the 26 T cell receptor beta chains below, sequenced in a study of beta chain features in type 1 diabetes. The entirety of the isolated RNA underwent reverse transcription, so expressed TCRB transcripts were sequenced. Generated by immunoSEQ multiplex PCR, the TCRdb table keeps only in-frame clones and is missing some. In the table there are under 400,000 clones, 14% of which are singletons. Sequences were obtained from central memory CD4+ T cells from blood. The source is a man under 40 in good health.

The chain uses TRBV9 and TRBJ1-2; D not certain. The V end lost 4 bases, the J end lost 2 bases, and 9 bases lay between the germline ends. This CDR3 has 13 amino acids. Germline values: CDR1 SGDLS, CDR2 YYNGEE. CDR3 sequence: CASSPDVNYGYTF. CDR3 DNA: TGTGCCAGCAGCCCAGACGTAAACTATGGCTACACCTTC. The whole variable domain, remainder taken from reference TRBV9 and TRBJ1-2, is DSGVTQTPKHLITATGQRVTLRCSPRSGDLSVYWYQQSLDQGLQFLIQYYNGEERAKGNILERFSAQQFPDLHSELNLSSLELGDSALYFCASSPDVNYGYTFGSGTRLTVV.

In its sample, this clone was seen a few times. The CDR3 nucleotides are TGTGCCAGCAGCTTGGGCAGGGGTTATGGTCAGCCCCAGCATTTT. Protein sequence: CASSLGRGYGQPQHF. The rearrangement links TRBV5-6 to TRBJ1-5; D perhaps matches TRBD1 (6 bases). The CDR3 contains 15 residues. Germline V lookup: CDR1 SGHDT, CDR2 YYEEEE. Trimming stripped 0 bases from V and 6 bases from J, with 13 bases between.

V usage is TRBV25-1 and J usage is TRBJ2-2, with a weak D call TRBD1 (5 bases). The CDR3 is 14 residues long. Germline V CDR1 and CDR2: MGHDK, SYGVNS. Trimming shortened V by 7 bases and J by 2 bases, and 11 bases separated the two germline ends. The CDR3 here is CASKDMRNTGELFF. The CDR3 DNA reads as TGTGCCAGCAAGGACATGCGAAACACCGGGGAGCTGTTTTTT.

The chain joins TRBV2 to TRBJ1-5; 7 nucleotides align to TRBD1. This CDR3 is built from 13 residues. Germline-derived CDR1 and CDR2 are SNHLY and FYNNEI. The V and J ends lost 5 bases and 7 bases, in that order; junction bases with no gene match: 5. DNA of the CDR3: TGTGCCAGCAGTTACACAGGGGACCAGCCCCAGCATTTT. Translation: CASSYTGDQPQHF.

This clone has a handful of counts. This chain connects TRBV12-5 to TRBJ1-6; 7 bases agree with TRBD1. Trimming at V came to 6 bases and at J to 7 bases, leaving 6 bases not matched to a gene. Germline CDR1 LGHNT, CDR2 FRNRAP. The CDR3 totals 14 residues. CDR3: CASGSGTVNSPLHF. CDR3 DNA: TGTGCTAGTGGCAGCGGGACAGTCAATTCACCCCTCCACTTT.

The chain links TRBV6-1 to TRBJ2-3; 8 bases fit TRBD2. Germline V gives CDR1 MNHNS, CDR2 SASEGT. CDR3 length equals 15 residues. After removal of 1 base from V and 4 bases from J, the junction contained 4 bases not matched to a gene. CDR3 sequence (DNA): TGTGCCAGCAGTGAAGGGACTAGCAGGCCAGATACGCAGTATTTT. Its translation is CASSEGTSRPDTQYF.

The chain couples TRBV27 to TRBJ1-3; D uncertain. V lost 2 bases and J 0 bases, leaving 11 bases between the germline ends. Per germline, CDR1 MNHEY and CDR2 SMNVEV (reference sequence). There are 16 residues in the CDR3. The CDR3, as DNA: TGTGCCAGCAGTTTAACTCCGGAGAACTCTGGAAACACCATATATTTT. Translating it yields CASSLTPENSGNTIYF.

This clone was observed a few times. This chain connects TRBV27 to TRBJ2-7; weak D call: TRBD1 (6 bases). Trimming pared 3 bases from V and 2 bases from J, leaving 14 bases between. Germline values: CDR1 MNHEY, CDR2 SMNVEV (reference sequence). The CDR3 totals 15 residues. CDR3 sequence (DNA): TGTGCCAGCAGTTTGCAGGGGCTTGGGGCCTACGAGCAGTACTTC. Translating it yields CASSLQGLGAYEQYF.

This clone appeared a few times. At one boundary the junction diverges from the germline segment, which might be a read error. The chain joins TRBV7-9 to TRBJ2-5; 7 bases align to TRBD2. The closer fit of TRBJ2-7 to the DNA end suggests the J call may be wrong. Germline V gene lookup returns CDR1 SEHNR and CDR2 FQNEAQ (reference sequence). The CDR3 is 14 residues long. The DNA for the CDR3 is TGTGCCAGCAGCTTAACGGGGGGTTCCTCCGAGCAGTACTTC. This codes for CASSLTGGSSEQYF.

The gene calls are TRBV7-2 and TRBJ2-3; possible D gene TRBD2, 7 bases. Germline V gene lookup returns CDR1 SGHTA and CDR2 FQGNSA. CDR3 length equals 15 residues. V was pared by 5 bases and J by 2 bases, with 14 bases between. The CDR3 protein is CASSPGGGATDTQYF. CDR3 sequence (DNA): TGTGCCAGCAGCCCGGGTGGGGGGGCCACAGATACGCAGTATTTT.

This clone showed up many times. The J gene is TRBJ2-7, the V gene TRBV27; 12 bases line up with TRBD2. V lost 6 bases to trimming and J lost 9 bases; unmatched junction nucleotides: 9. Per the germline V gene, CDR1 is MNHEY and CDR2 is SMNVEV (reference sequence). The CDR3 extends over 14 amino acids. The CDR3 is CASRPPSGGAGQYF. The CDR3 DNA is TGTGCCAGCAGGCCCCCTAGCGGGGGGGCGGGGCAGTACTTC.

This clone was found a few times. J is TRBJ1-1 and V is TRBV4-3, with 11 bases that match TRBD1. V dropped 4 bases and J dropped 4; count of bases not matched to a gene: 2. The CDR3 has 14 amino acids. The germline CDR1 and CDR2 sequences are LGHNA and YSLEER. The CDR3 loop reads CASSLGTGGTEAFF. The CDR3 bases are TGCGCCAGCAGCCTCGGGACAGGGGGCACTGAAGCTTTCTTT.

The chain joins TRBV6-1 to TRBJ2-2; TRBD1 agrees at 7 bases. This CDR3 has 16 residues. CDR1 MNHNS and CDR2 SASEGT come from the germline V gene. With 2 bases clipped from V and 4 bases from J, the junction kept 7 bases outside the gene matches. CDR3 region: CASSEIGGDITGELFF. CDR3 in DNA: TGTGCCAGCAGTGAAATAGGGGGCGATATCACCGGGGAGCTGTTTTTT.

The chain recombines TRBV7-9 with TRBJ2-5; 12 bases fit TRBD1. This CDR3 region has 15 residues. J was trimmed by 6 bases and V by 5 bases; bases with no gene match: 7. Germline lookup yields CDR1 SEHNR and CDR2 FQNEAQ (reference sequence). The CDR3 nucleotides are TGTGCCAGCAGCCCCGGGACAGGGGGCATCAAGACCCAGTACTTC. As protein: CASSPGTGGIKTQYF. Drawing the rest from reference TRBV7-9 and TRBJ2-5, the complete variable domain is DTGVSQNPRHKITKRGQNVTFRCDPISEHNRLYWYRQTLGQGPEFLTYFQNEAQLEKSRLLSDRFSAERPKGSFSTLEIQRTEQGDSAMYLCASSPGTGGIKTQYFGPGTRLLVL.

The chain carries TRBV18 and TRBJ2-7, with D perhaps TRBD1 (6 bases). Trimming stripped 5 bases from V and 8 bases from J, with 16 bases between. The V gene's germline CDR1 is KGHSH and CDR2 LQKENI. The CDR3 has 13 residues. Here the CDR3 DNA reads TGTGCCAGCTCATTGGGGGCAGGCCGAAAGCAGTACGTC. This gives the protein CASSLGAGRKQYV.

This clone came up a few times. The chain uses TRBV5-6 and TRBJ2-7; unclear D gene. The V and J ends lost 1 base and 6 bases respectively, with 8 bases between them. From germline, CDR1 is SGHDT and CDR2 YYEEEE. CDR3 length: 12 residues. The CDR3 protein is CASSLSSAEQYV. In DNA, the CDR3 is TGTGCCAGCAGCTTGTCGAGCGCCGAGCAGTACGTC.

This clone was counted between two and nine times. The rearrangement uses TRBV19 and TRBJ2-1, with a tentative D call TRBD2 (5 bases). Trimming shortened V by 0 bases and J by 9 bases, and 15 bases separated the two germline ends. This CDR3 comprises 15 residues. CDR1 is LNHDA, CDR2 SQIVND, per germline (reference sequence). The CDR3 DNA follows: TGTGCCAGTAGTATAGACCGAAGGACTCTAGGTGAGCAGTTCTTC. It specifies CASSIDRRTLGEQFF.

This clone was observed a handful of times. A read error may produce the germline difference seen at one junction end. The V call is TRBV7-2, the J call TRBJ2-1; 10 bases match TRBD2. The CDR3 has 15 residues. CDR1 is SGHTA and CDR2 is FQGNSA in the germline V gene. Written as DNA, the CDR3 is TGCGCCAGCAGCCAAGGACTAGCGGCCTACAATGAGCAGTTCTTC. This codes for CASSQGLAAYNEQFF.

This clone showed up just a few times. The J gene is TRBJ2-1, the V gene TRBV19; TRBD2 might be the D (6 bases). Germline V gene lookup returns CDR1 LNHDA and CDR2 SQIVND (reference sequence). The germline V and J ends were trimmed by 5 bases and 7 bases, with 12 bases remaining between them. The CDR3 extends over 13 amino acids. CDR3 bases: TGTGCCAGTAGTCCGGGAGTGAAAAATGAGCAGTTCTTC. This encodes CASSPGVKNEQFF.

The genes are TRBV2 and TRBJ1-6; D unresolved. Trimming left V 6 bases short and J 5 bases short, with 14 bases between. The CDR3 loop spans 15 amino acids. CDR1 and CDR2 from the germline V gene are SNHLY and FYNNEI. CDR3 in amino acids: CASSWRQLDNSPLHF. The CDR3 DNA follows: TGTGCCAGCAGCTGGAGACAACTCGATAATTCACCCCTCCACTTT. The full variable domain, its missing parts supplied by reference TRBV2 and TRBJ1-6, is EPEVTQTPSHQVTQMGQEVILRCVPISNHLYFYWYRQILGQKVEFLVSFYNNEISEKSEIFDDQFSVERPDGSNFTLKIRSTKLEDSAMYFCASSWRQLDNSPLHFGNGTRLTVT.

In its sample, this clone was seen a few times. The J gene is TRBJ1-1, the V gene TRBV7-8; tentatively, D is TRBD1 (5 bases). Germline values: CDR1 SGHVS, CDR2 FQNEAQ. The CDR3 is made up of 15 amino acids. V dropped 0 bases and J dropped 1 base, with 9 bases sitting between them. The CDR3 DNA reads as TGTGCCAGCAGCTTAGCTGGGGGGACGAACACTGAAGCTTTCTTT. This codes for CASSLAGGTNTEAFF.

This rearrangement joins TRBV27 to TRBJ2-1; D is uncertain. V lost 2 bases and J 5 bases, leaving 10 bases between the germline ends. The CDR3 runs 14 residues. Germline values: CDR1 MNHEY, CDR2 SMNVEV (reference sequence). DNA for the CDR3: TGTGCCAGCAGTTTAGGCCACACAGACAATGAGCAGTTCTTC. Its translation: CASSLGHTDNEQFF.

The chain joins TRBV6-5 to TRBJ1-2, with no clear D. In germline, CDR1 is MNHEY, CDR2 SVGAGI. This CDR3 spans 13 amino acids. Trimming took off 7 bases at V and 5 bases at J, with 14 bases between the two ends. CDR3 residues: CASTGEIPYGYTF. Written as DNA, the CDR3 is TGTGCCAGCACGGGAGAAATCCCTTATGGCTACACCTTC.

The V call is TRBV4-1, the J call TRBJ1-6; no clear D. The CDR3 length is 16 residues. Trimming cost V 4 bases and J 5 bases, with 15 bases left between them. Germline V gives CDR1 MGHRA, CDR2 YSYEKL. As DNA, the CDR3 is TGCGCCAGCAGCCCCATTTTAAGGTCTGATAATTCACCCCTCCACTTT. Its translation: CASSPILRSDNSPLHF.

The rearrangement uses TRBV6-5 and TRBJ2-7; TRBD2 agrees at 9 bases. The ends lost 4 bases at V and 4 bases at J; junction bases unmatched: 8. The CDR3 contains 15 residues. Germline V CDR1 and CDR2: MNHEY, SVGAGI. CDR3 DNA sequence: TGTGCCAGCAGTTCCCTTGCGGGGGGGCGGTACGAGCAGTACTTC. It specifies CASSSLAGGRYEQYF.

This clone was counted ten times or more. J is TRBJ1-1 and V is TRBV9; D remains ambiguous. Germline V gene sequence: CDR1 SGDLS, CDR2 YYNGEE. With 0 bases removed from V and 2 bases from J, the gap between germline ends came to 5 bases. This CDR3 is built from 13 residues. The CDR3 is CASSVDFNTEAFF. DNA for the CDR3: TGTGCCAGCAGCGTAGACTTCAACACTGAAGCTTTCTTT.